This T cell receptor beta chain was documented in a study of blood T cells in healthy people across ages. Regarding the study as a whole: CMV status of donors was not determined, possibly confounding expanded clonotype changes. Naive and antigen-experienced cells were not separated, limiting conclusive comparison. Among long-lived donors, naive CD4+ cells were more numerous and diversity higher than in aged donors.

This clonotype was seen only a few times. Its antigen remains unknown. No fewer than 6 million PBMCs went into each sample. PCR was performed a second time for about 6 to 12 cycles using a sample-barcoded 5' primer and a J-beta primer mix. TCRdb passed the 5' RACE reads through MiXCR, listing each CDR3 protein once. Among roughly 1,500,000 distinct CDR3 sequences listed, around 42% were seen once. This sequence originates from a woman aged 18-29 years in good health. The sequencing input was blood.

CDR3 nucleotides: TGCAGTGCTAGATCGGGGGATCATAATTCACCCCTCCACTTT. Its translation is CSARSGDHNSPLHF. This chain connects TRBV20-1 to TRBJ1-6, with a possible D match to TRBD1 (5 bases). Germline CDR1 reads DFQATT; CDR2 reads SNEGSKA (reference sequence). V was trimmed by 2 bases and J by 5 bases, leaving 10 bases between them. The CDR3 is 14 amino acids.